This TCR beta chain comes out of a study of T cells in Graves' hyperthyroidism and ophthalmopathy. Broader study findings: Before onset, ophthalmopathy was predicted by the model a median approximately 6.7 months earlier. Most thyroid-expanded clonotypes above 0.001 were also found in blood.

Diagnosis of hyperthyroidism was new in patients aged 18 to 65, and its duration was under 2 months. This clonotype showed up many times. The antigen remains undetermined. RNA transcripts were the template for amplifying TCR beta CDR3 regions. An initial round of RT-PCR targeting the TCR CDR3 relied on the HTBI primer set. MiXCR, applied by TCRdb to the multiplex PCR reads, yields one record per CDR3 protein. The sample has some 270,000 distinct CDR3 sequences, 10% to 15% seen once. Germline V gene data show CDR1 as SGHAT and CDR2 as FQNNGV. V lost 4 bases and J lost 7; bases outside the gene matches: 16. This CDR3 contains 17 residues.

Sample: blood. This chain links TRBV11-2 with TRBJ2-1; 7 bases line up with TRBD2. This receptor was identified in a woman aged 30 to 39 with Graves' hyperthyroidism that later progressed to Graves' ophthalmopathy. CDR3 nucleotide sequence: TGTGCCAGCAGCTATTCGGGAGAAGCGGGATTTGGTAATGAGCAGTTCTTC. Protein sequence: CASSYSGEAGFGNEQFF.